These T cell receptor beta chains were read from a single sample in a study of OX40 agonist ivuxolimab in advanced cancers. TCRdb's table, derived via immunoSEQ multiplex PCR, lists solely in-frame clones and lacks some. The repertoire holds roughly 70,000 clones, with 87% as singletons. The sequenced sample was CD4+ or CD8+ T cells sorted from blood, obtained in a trial of the OX40 agonist ivuxolimab. These receptors all come from an adult with an advanced solid tumor such as melanoma, head and neck, liver or kidney cancer. The CDR3 runs from the conserved cysteine through the conserved F or W. The D gene is left open where the match is weak. Clone size is not always given. Where it is, it says once, few, many or a class for expanded clones.

J gene,V gene,clone size,D gene,CDR3 DNA,CDR3 protein
TRBJ1-5,TRBV18,.,.,TGTGCCAGCTCACCAGATGCAGGGGCCAGAAGCAATCAGCCCCAGCATTTT,CASSPDAGARSNQPQHF
TRBJ2-1,TRBV11-2,.,TRBD2,TGTGCCAGCAGCTCGGGACTAGCGGGGGCTGAGCAGTTCTTC,CASSSGLAGAEQFF
TRBJ2-1,TRBV2,.,.,TGTGCCAGCAGTGTGGGTCCTCGGGTCAGTCCGTTCTTC,CASSVGPRVSPFF
TRBJ1-1,TRBV11-2,once,.,TGTGCCAGCAGCCCCCAGGGAGGGAACACTGATTTGCTCTTT,CASSPQGGNTDLLF
TRBJ1-3,TRBV10-3,.,.,TGTGCCATCAGTGTTCTGAGGGGAGATGGAAACACCATATATTTT,CAISVLRGDGNTIYF
TRBJ1-2,TRBV5-6,.,TRBD1,TGTGCCAGCAGCCCGGACAGGGGGCTGGATGGCTACACCTTC,CASSPDRGLDGYTF
TRBJ1-4,TRBV28,.,TRBD1,TGTGCCAGCAGATCAGGGGGCGTCGGTGAAAAACTGTTTTTT,CASRSGGVGEKLFF
TRBJ1-3,TRBV7-2,once,.,TGTGCCAGCAGCAAACAGGGAGGGGGAAACACCATATATTTT,CASSKQGGGNTIYF
TRBJ2-7,TRBV10-2,.,TRBD1,TGCGCCAGCAGTGAGTCGACCCAGGGACAGGGGGCATCGTTGTACGAGCAGTACTTC,CASSESTQGQGASLYEQYF
TRBJ1-4,TRBV6-5,.,TRBD1,TGTGCCAGCAGCTCACAGGGGGCCGTGGAAAAACTGTTTTTT,CASSSQGAVEKLFF
TRBJ2-1,TRBV4-1,.,TRBD2,TGCGCCAGCAGCCAAGGTTTCGGGGCTAGCGGGGAAGATGAGCAGTTCTTC,CASSQGFGASGEDEQFF
TRBJ2-2,TRBV27,once,.,TGTGCCAGCAGTTTAACTCTGGGGGCGGGCTCCACCGGGGAGCTGTTTTTT,CASSLTLGAGSTGELFF
TRBJ2-1,TRBV19,.,.,TGTGCCAGTAGTCCCCGAGGCTACAATGAGCAGTTCTTC,CASSPRGYNEQFF